The clone carrying this T cell receptor (beta chain) has just one count. The repertoire was sequenced with immunoSEQ multiplex PCR; TCRdb's copy has only in-frame clones and lacks some. This repertoire shows 150,000 or so clones, approximately 86% found once; its top ten account for less than 2%. This CDR3 has 14 amino acids. Germline V gives CDR1 SGHTA, CDR2 FQGNSA. V lost 5 bases and J lost 3, with 14 bases in between. This sample was included in a study of control samples from healthy donors and cancer patients. The sequence was obtained from a man between 18 and 29 years old in good health. Sequencing was performed on blood. The rearrangement uses TRBV7-2 and TRBJ2-7; D is perhaps TRBD1 (6 bases). CDR3: CASSPIGQIYEQYF. CDR3 sequence (DNA): TGTGCCAGCAGCCCGATTGGACAGATCTACGAGCAGTACTTC.